This T cell receptor beta chain was profiled in a study of Ad26.COV2.S vaccination and SARS-CoV-2 variants (dated by TCRdb to about 2021). At the level of the whole study: TCRbeta repertoire sequencing was used to assess the specificity and breadth of SARS-CoV-2-reactive T cell receptors after Ad26.COV2.S vaccination. The TCR-sequenced set comprised approximately 32 samples: some 19 Ad26.COV2.S vaccine recipients, 5 placebo recipients and 8 SARS-CoV-2 convalescent individuals. What the authors observed across the whole study: Vaccine and placebo recipients had comparable non-spike TCR breadth, which fits with the vaccine containing only spike. The authors noted that total T cell responses may have been underestimated by the TCR breadth and depth analyses. After vaccination, spike-specific CD8+ and CD4+ T cell responses were reported to show substantial breadth. Compared with placebo recipients, Ad26.COV2.S recipients showed higher spike-specific TCR breadth (P = 0.0014).

CDR1 SGDLS and CDR2 YYNGEE were looked up in the germline V gene. The CDR3 runs 17 amino acids, cysteine and phenylalanine included. CDR3 DNA is the only sequence kept; it has 51 bases, read in frame from the first base. V lost 0 bases and J lost 8 bases; the stretch between them is 23 bases long. The intended sense of this specimen's time point label: individuals recovered from natural SARS-CoV-2 infection. Of note for this clone: No antigen is known for it. No qualities accompany the bases; no much larger clone lies one base away.

The immunoSEQ Assay was used to sequence TCRbeta CDR3 regions. After extraction, genomic DNA underwent amplification by bias-controlled multiplex PCR, followed by high-throughput sequencing. The original methods were these. To quantify the absolute abundance of every unique TCRbeta CDR3 region, sequences were collapsed and filtered. T cell fraction was estimated by normalizing TCRbeta template counts to usable DNA, with usable DNA measured through amplification of reference genes found in all nucleated cells. Repertoire TCRs were annotated as SARS-CoV-2-specific by exact matching of V gene, CDR3 amino acid sequence and J gene to a known reactive TCR set. The reference SARS-CoV-2 TCR set was derived from MIRA and filtered for enrichment in COVID-19-positive ImmuneCODE repertoires, a step that removed public or cross-reactive TCRs. Using the MIRA antigens, annotated TCRs were further analysed by specific ORF or by position within an ORF. Breadth was defined as the number of annotated unique rearrangements divided by the total number of unique productive rearrangements, and depth was defined as the summed frequency of the annotated unique rearrangements. TCR breadth was compared between groups using two-sided Wilcoxon rank-sum tests. The immuneACCESS repertoire file appears here via TCRdb, limited to in-frame rearrangements. These files lack a portion of the clones; in checked studies, under half of the deficit traces to unresolved V genes, and the cause of the others is not known. For V, J and clone size, that table is used; D and trimming come from the DNA. The sample table lists about 350,000 clones, about 91% of them with a count of one. The ten largest clones add up to 3.5% to 4.5% of the sample.

The sample consisted of peripheral blood, taken after recovery from COVID-19. The chain was built from TRBV9 and TRBJ1-2; the D segment cannot be called with confidence. The clonotype comes from a human donor who had recovered from COVID-19. The CDR3 reads CASSVGRWRTDPRGYTF. In nucleotides, the sequence is TGTGCCAGCAGCGTAGGGAGGTGGAGGACTGACCCGCGGGGCTACACCTTC.